This T cell receptor (beta chain) came from a study of blood T cells in healthy people across ages. The authors isolated at least 6 million PBMCs per sample. With a J-beta primer mix and a sample-barcoded 5' primer, a second PCR ran about 7 to 11 cycles. TCRdb redid the calling of the 5' RACE reads with MiXCR, one entry per CDR3 protein. The top ten hold around 14% of the sample, which has about a million distinct CDR3 sequences, more than 30% seen once. This CDR3 comprises 15 residues. V was shortened by 3 bases and J by 0 bases, with 12 bases between the two germline ends. CDR1 and CDR2 (germline): MGHRA, YSYEKL.

The sequence derives from a man between 18 and 29 years old in good health. The chain combines TRBV4-1 with TRBJ2-7, with D perhaps given as TRBD1 or TRBD2 (5 bases each). The sequenced sample consisted of blood. CDR3 residues: CASSQNSGASYEQYF. CDR3 bases: TGCGCCAGCAGCCAGAATTCCGGGGCCTCCTACGAGCAGTACTTC.